This TCR beta chain emerged from a study of Ad26.COV2.S vaccination and SARS-CoV-2 variants. Trimming shortened V by 5 bases and J by 0 bases, and 18 bases separated the two germline ends. The CDR3 has 17 residues. Germline V gene lookup returns CDR1 SGHTA and CDR2 FQGNSA. Study findings and constraints: Comparability of non-spike TCR breadth was observed across vaccine and placebo recipients. Post-vaccination spike-specific CD8+ and CD4+ T cell responses reportedly had substantial breadth.

Method: immunoSEQ multiplex PCR; TCRdb's copy keeps in-frame clones and lacks some. The table lists 300,000 to 350,000 clones, 75% to 90% of them singletons. Sample treatment: roughly 20 received Ad26.COV2.S at low or high dose, single or two shots; 5 received placebo; per-sample allocation not given. The study sampled participants on day 63 after the first vaccine or placebo injection. Ad26 vector vaccine expressed Wuhan-strain SARS-CoV-2 spike. To note about this clone: Its antigen is not known.

This receptor was taken from a person aged 18-60 years who received the Ad26.COV2.S COVID-19 vaccine or a placebo. This chain joins TRBV7-2 and TRBJ2-3, with D possibly TRBD2 on 6 matching bases. The sample here was peripheral blood, taken in a trial of Ad26.COV2.S vaccine versus placebo. CDR3 in DNA: TGTGCCAGCAGCACGGGACTTCCTATTTATAGCACAGATACGCAGTATTTT. Translation: CASSTGLPIYSTDTQYF.